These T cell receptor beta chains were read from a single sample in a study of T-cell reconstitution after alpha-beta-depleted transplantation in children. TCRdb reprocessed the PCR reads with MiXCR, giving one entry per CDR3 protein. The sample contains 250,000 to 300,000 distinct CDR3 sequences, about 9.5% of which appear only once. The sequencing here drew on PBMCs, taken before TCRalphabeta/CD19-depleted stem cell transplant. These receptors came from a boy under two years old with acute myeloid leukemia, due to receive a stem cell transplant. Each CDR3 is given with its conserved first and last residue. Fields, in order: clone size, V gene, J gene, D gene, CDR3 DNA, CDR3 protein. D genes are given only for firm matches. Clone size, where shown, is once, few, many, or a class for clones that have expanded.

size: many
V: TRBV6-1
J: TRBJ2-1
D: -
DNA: TGTGCCAGCAGACGAGGACCCAGCAATGAGCAGTTCTTC
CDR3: CASRRGPSNEQFF

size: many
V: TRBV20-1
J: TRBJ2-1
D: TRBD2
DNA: TGCAGTGCTAGACCCGGACTAGCGGGAGGTAACTACAATGAGCAGTTCTTC
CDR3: CSARPGLAGGNYNEQFF

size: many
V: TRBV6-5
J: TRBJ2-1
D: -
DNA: TGTGCCAGCAGTTACGGGACCATCTCTTACTACAATGAGCAGTTCTTC
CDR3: CASSYGTISYYNEQFF

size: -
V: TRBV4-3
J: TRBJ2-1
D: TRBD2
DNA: TGCGCCAGCAGCCAAGATTGGCTAGCGGGATCAGGGGAGCAGTTCTTC
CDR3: CASSQDWLAGSGEQFF

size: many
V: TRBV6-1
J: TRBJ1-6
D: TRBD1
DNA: TGTGCCAGCAGTGCAGGACAGGGCGTAGGTTCACCCCTCCACTTT
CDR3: CASSAGQGVGSPLHF

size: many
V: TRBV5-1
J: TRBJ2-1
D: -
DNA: TGCGCCAGCAGCTTGAGCGTGTCCAATGAGCAGTTCTTC
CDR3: CASSLSVSNEQFF

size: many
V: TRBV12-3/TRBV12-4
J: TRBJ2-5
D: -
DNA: TGTGCCAGCAGTCCACGAGACAGGCCGCGCCAAGAGACCCAGTACTTC
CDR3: CASSPRDRPRQETQYF

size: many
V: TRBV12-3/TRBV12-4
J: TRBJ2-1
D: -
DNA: TGTGCCAGCAGTCCGGTAGGGGATGAGCAGTTCTTC
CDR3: CASSPVGDEQFF

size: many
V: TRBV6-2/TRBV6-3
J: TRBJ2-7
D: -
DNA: TGTGCCAGCAGTTCAAGACAGACCTACGAGCAGTACTTC
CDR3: CASSSRQTYEQYF

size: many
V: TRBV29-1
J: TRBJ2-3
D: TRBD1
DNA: TGCAGCGCTTCTTTCCTAGGGGGCGCCACAGATACGCAGTATTTT
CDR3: CSASFLGGATDTQYF

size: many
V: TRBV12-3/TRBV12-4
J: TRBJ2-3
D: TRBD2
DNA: TGTGCCAGCAGTCTACGGACTAGCGGGGGACAGGATACGCAGTATTTT
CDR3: CASSLRTSGGQDTQYF

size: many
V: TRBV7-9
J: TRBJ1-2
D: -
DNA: TGTGCCAGCAGCTTATCAGTTGGGGGGAACTATGGCTACACCTTC
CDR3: CASSLSVGGNYGYTF

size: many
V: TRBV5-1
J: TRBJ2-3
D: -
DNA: TGCGCCAGCAGCCCGGACAGAACCAGGACAGATACGCAGTATTTT
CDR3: CASSPDRTRTDTQYF

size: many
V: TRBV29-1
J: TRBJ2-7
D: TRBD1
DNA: TGCAGCGTTCATCTGCAGGGGGAGTCCCACTACGAGCAGTACTTC
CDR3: CSVHLQGESHYEQYF

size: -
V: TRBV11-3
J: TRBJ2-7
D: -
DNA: TGTGCCAGCAGCCTCGGGGGGACAGTCTCCTACGAGCAGTACTTC
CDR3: CASSLGGTVSYEQYF

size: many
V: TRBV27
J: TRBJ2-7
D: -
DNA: TGTGCCAGCAGTTTAAATTCCCCCTACGAGCAGTACTTC
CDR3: CASSLNSPYEQYF

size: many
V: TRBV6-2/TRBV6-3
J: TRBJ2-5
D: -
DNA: TGTGCCAGCAGACGGGCGGGGACCCAAGAGACCCAGTACTTC
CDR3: CASRRAGTQETQYF

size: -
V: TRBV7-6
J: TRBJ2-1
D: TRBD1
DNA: TGTGCCAGCAGCTTAAACAGGGGCGCAGGGGTGGGCAATGAGCAGTTCTTC
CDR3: CASSLNRGAGVGNEQFF

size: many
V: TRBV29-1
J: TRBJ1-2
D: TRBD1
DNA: TGCAGCGTAGGACAGGCAGGGAGGAACTATGGCTACACCTTC
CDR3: CSVGQAGRNYGYTF

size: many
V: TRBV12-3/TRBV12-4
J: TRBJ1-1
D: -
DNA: TGTGCCAGCAGTACAGGGCCCCCGTGGACTGAAGCTTTCTTT
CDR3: CASSTGPPWTEAFF

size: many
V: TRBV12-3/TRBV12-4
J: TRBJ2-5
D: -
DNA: TGTGCCAGCACCCCTCACAGGGACCAAGAGACCCAGTACTTC
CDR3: CASTPHRDQETQYF

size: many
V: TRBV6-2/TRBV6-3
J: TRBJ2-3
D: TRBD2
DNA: TGTGCCAGCAGTTTACTAGCGGGAGGAGATACGCAGTATTTT
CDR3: CASSLLAGGDTQYF

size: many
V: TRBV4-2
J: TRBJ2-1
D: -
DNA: TGTGCCAGCAGCTTTAGAGCGGTGGAGTCCCACAATGAGCAGTTCTTC
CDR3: CASSFRAVESHNEQFF